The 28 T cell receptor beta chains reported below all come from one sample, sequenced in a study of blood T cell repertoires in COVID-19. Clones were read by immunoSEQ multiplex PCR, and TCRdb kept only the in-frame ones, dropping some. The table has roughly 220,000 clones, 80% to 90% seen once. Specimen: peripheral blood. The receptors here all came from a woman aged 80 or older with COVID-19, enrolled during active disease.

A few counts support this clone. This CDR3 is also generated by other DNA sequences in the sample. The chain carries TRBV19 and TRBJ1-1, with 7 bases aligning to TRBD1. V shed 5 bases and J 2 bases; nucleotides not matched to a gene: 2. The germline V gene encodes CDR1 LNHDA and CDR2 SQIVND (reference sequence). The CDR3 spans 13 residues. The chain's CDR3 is CASSRQGNTEAFF. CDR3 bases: TGTGCCAGTAGTCGACAGGGAAACACTGAAGCTTTCTTT.

The CDR3 DNA is TGTGCCAGCAGTTTAGGGACAGGTTTACCCCAGCATTTT. Translating gives CASSLGTGLPQHF. The V call is TRBV12-3 or TRBV12-4, the J call TRBJ1-5; TRBD1 matches at 7 bases. V dropped 1 base and J dropped 10; count of bases not matched to a gene: 4. The CDR3 consists of 13 residues.

CDR3 nucleotide sequence: TGCGCCAGCAGTAGGGGTTTGAACACTGAAGCTTTCTTT. This gives the protein CASSRGLNTEAFF. The V call is TRBV10-1, the J call TRBJ1-1; TRBD1 might be the D (5 bases). Germline values: CDR1 WNHNN, CDR2 SYGVQD (reference sequence). This CDR3 is 13 amino acids long. V lost 5 bases and J 0 bases, leaving 7 bases between the germline ends.

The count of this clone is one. The CDR3 DNA follows: TGTGCCAGCAGCCAAAAAGCTTTTGGGGCCAACGTCCTGACTTTC. Translation: CASSQKAFGANVLTF. J is TRBJ2-6 and V is TRBV3-1 (or the pseudogene TRBV3-2); D is uncertain. The CDR3 length is 15 residues. Germline V gene data show CDR1 as LGHDT and CDR2 as YNNKEL (reference sequence). The V and J ends lost 2 bases and 3 bases respectively, with 8 bases between them.

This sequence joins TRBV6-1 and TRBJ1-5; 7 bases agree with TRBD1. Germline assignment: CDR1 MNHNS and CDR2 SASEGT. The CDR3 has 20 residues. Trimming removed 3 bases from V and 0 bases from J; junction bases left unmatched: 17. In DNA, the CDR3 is TGTGCCAGCAGTGATCGAGGGGACAGACAAGTTATTTATAGCAATCAGCCCCAGCATTTT. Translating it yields CASSDRGDRQVIYSNQPQHF.

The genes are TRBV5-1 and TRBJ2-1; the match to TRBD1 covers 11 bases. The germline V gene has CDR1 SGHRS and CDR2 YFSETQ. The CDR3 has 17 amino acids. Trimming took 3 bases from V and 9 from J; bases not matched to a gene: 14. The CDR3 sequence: CASSSSRDRGRSGEQFF. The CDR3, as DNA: TGCGCCAGCAGCTCGTCCCGGGACAGGGGGAGGTCGGGTGAGCAGTTCTTC.

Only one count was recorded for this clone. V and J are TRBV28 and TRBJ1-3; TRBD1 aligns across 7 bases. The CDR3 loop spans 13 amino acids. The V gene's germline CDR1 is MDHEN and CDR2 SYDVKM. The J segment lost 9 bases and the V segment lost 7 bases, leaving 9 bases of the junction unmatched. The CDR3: CASNIRQGGTIYF. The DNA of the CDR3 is TGTGCCAGCAACATCAGACAGGGTGGCACCATATATTTT.

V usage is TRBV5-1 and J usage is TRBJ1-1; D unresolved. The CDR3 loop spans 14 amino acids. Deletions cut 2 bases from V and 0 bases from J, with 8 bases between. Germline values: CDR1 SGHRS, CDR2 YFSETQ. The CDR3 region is CASSLTFMNTEAFF. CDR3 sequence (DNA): TGCGCCAGCAGCTTAACATTCATGAACACTGAAGCTTTCTTT.

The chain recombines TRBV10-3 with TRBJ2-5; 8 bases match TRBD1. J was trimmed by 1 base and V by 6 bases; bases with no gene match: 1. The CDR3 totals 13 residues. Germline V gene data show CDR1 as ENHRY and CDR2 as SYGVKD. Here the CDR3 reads CAIRGTGQETQYF. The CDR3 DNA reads TGTGCCATCAGGGGGACAGGCCAAGAGACCCAGTACTTC.

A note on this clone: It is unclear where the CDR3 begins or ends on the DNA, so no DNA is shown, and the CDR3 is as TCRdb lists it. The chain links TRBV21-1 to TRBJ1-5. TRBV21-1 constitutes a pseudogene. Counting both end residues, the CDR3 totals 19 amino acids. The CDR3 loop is CASSPRRGPGPYVCQPQHF.

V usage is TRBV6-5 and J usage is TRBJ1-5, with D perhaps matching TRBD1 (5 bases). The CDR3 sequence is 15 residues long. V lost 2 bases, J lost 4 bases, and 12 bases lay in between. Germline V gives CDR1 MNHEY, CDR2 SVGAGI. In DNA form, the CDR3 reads TGTGCCAGCAGTTACGATGGAGGGGTGAATCAGCCCCAGCATTTT. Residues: CASSYDGGVNQPQHF.

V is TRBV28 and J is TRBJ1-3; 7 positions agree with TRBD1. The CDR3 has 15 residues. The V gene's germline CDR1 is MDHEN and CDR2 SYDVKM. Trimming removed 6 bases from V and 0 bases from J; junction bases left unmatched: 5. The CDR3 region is CASRSDRNSGNTIYF. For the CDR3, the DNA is TGTGCCAGCAGATCGGACAGGAACTCTGGAAACACCATATATTTT.

CDR3 in amino acids: CASSQGQRRARGDNQPQHF. The CDR3 DNA reads TGCGCCAGCAGCCAAGGACAGCGAAGGGCCAGGGGTGACAATCAGCCCCAGCATTTT. The chain joins TRBV4-3 to TRBJ1-5, with a tentative D call TRBD1 (6 bases). Trimming removed 1 base from V and 3 bases from J, with 22 bases in between. CDR1 is LGHNA and CDR2 is YSLEER in the germline V gene. The CDR3 runs 19 residues.

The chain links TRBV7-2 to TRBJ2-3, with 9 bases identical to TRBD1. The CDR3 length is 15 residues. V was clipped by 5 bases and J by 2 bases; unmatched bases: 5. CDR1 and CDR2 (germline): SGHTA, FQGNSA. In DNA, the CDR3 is TGTGCCAGCAGCCCCGGGACAGGGCCCACAGATACGCAGTATTTT. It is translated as CASSPGTGPTDTQYF.

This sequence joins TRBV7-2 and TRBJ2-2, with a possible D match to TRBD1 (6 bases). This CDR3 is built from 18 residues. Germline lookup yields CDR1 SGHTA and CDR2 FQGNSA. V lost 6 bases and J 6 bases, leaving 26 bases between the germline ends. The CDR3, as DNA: TGTGCCAGCAGAACATCCCTCGGGACACCCTTAACAGCCGGGGAGCTGTTTTTT. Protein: CASRTSLGTPLTAGELFF.

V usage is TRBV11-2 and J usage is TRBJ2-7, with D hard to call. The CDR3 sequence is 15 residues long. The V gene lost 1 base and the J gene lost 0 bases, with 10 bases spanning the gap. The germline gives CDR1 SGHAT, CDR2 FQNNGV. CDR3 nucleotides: TGTGCCAGCAGCTTAGTTGGCAGAAGCTCCTACGAGCAGTACTTC. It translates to CASSLVGRSSYEQYF.

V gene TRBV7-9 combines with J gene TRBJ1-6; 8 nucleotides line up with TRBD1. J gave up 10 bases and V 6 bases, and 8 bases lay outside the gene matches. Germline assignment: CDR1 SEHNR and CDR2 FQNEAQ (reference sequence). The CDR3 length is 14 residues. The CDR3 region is CASSRQGLKSPLHF. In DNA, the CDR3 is TGTGCCAGCAGTCGACAGGGGTTAAAATCACCCCTCCACTTT.

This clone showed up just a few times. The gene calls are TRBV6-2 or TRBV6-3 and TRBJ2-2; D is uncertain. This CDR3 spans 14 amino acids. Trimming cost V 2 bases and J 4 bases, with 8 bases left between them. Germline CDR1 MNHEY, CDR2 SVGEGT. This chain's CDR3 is CASSYVTRTGELFF. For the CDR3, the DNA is TGTGCCAGCAGTTACGTGACACGCACCGGGGAGCTGTTTTTT.

Written as DNA, the CDR3 is TGTGCCAGCAGCCAACTTACACAAGTAGGCTACACCTTC. The encoded protein is CASSQLTQVGYTF. This sequence joins TRBV14 and TRBJ1-2; D is unclear. This CDR3 region has 13 residues. V lost 2 bases to trimming and J lost 8 bases, with 12 bases between them. The germline V gene has CDR1 SGHDN and CDR2 FVKESK. Full variable domain (missing parts from reference TRBV14 and TRBJ1-2): EAGVTQFPSHSVIEKGQTVTLRCDPISGHDNLYWYRRVMGKEIKFLLHFVKESKQDESGMPNNRFLAERTGGTYSTLKVQPAELEDSGVYFCASSQLTQVGYTFGSGTRLTVV.

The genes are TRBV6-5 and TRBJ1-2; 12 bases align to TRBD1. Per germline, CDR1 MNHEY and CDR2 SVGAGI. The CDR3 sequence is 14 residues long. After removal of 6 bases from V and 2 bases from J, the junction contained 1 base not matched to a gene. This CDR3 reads CASRGQGANYGYTF. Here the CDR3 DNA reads TGTGCCAGCAGGGGACAGGGGGCGAACTATGGCTACACCTTC.

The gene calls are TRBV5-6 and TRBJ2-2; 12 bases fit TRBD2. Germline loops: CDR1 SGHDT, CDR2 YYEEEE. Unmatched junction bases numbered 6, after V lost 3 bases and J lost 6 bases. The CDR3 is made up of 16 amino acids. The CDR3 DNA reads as TGTGCCAGCAGCTATAGGACTAGCGGGAATTCCGGGGAGCTGTTTTTT. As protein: CASSYRTSGNSGELFF.

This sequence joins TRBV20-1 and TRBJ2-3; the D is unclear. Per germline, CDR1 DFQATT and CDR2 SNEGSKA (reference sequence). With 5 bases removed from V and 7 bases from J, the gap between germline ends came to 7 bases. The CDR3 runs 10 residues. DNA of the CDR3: TGCAGTGCTGACACGTATACGCAGTATTTT. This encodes CSADTYTQYF.

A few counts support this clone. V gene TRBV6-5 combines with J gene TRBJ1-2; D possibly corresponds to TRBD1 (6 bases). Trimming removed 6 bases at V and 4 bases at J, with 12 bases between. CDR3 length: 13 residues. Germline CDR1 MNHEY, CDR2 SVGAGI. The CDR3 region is CASRMDSTYGYTF. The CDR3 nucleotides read TGTGCCAGCAGGATGGACAGCACCTATGGCTACACCTTC.

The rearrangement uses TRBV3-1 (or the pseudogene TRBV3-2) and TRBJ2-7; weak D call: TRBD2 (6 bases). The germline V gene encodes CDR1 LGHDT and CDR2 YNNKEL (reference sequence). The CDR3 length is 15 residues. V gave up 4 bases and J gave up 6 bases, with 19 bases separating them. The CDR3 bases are TGTGCCAGCAGCCCTCACAGGACTTTGGAGGGCGAGCAGTACTTC. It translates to CASSPHRTLEGEQYF.

The CDR3 region is CASTDRVAGYTF. The CDR3 DNA reads TGTGCCAGCACCGACAGGGTGGCTGGCTACACCTTC. The chain carries TRBV12-3 or TRBV12-4 and TRBJ1-2; TRBD1 agrees at 7 bases. With V trimmed by 7 bases and J by 7 bases, 6 bases remained unmatched. CDR3 size: 12 residues.

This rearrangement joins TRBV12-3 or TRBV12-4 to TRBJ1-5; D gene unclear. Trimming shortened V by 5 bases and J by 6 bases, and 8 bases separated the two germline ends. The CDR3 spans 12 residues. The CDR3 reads CASSTNIQPQHF. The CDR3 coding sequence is TGTGCCAGCAGTACCAACATTCAGCCCCAGCATTTT.

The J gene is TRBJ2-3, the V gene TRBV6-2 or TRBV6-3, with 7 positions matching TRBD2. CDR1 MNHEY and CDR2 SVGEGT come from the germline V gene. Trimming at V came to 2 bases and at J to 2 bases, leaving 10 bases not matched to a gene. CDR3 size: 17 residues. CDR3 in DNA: TGTGCCAGCAGTTACATCCGAGCGGGACCCTACACAGATACGCAGTATTTT. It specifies CASSYIRAGPYTDTQYF.

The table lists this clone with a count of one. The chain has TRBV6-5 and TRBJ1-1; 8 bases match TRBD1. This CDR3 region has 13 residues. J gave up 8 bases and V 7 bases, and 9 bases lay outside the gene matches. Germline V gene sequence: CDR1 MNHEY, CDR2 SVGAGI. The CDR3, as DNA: TGTGCCAGCACCCTTCGACAGGGGCTCGAAGCTTTCTTT. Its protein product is CASTLRQGLEAFF.